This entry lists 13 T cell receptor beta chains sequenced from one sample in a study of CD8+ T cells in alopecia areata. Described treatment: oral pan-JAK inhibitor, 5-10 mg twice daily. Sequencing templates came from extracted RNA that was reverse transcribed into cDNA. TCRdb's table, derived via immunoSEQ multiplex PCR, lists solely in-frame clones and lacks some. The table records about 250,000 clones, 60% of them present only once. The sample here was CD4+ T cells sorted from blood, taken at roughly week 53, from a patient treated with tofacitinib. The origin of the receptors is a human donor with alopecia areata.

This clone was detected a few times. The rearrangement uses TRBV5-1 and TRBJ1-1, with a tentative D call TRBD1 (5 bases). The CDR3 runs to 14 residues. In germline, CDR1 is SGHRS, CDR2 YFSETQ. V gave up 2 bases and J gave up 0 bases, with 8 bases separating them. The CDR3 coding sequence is TGCGCCAGCAGCTTCCGGGACCTGAACACTGAAGCTTTCTTT. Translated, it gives CASSFRDLNTEAFF.

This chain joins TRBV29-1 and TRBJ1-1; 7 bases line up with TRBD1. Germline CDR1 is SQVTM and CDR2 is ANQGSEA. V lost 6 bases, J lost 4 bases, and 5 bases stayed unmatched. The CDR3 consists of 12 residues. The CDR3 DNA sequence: TGCAGCGTCGGGGACAGAGCCACTGAAGCTTTCTTT. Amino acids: CSVGDRATEAFF.

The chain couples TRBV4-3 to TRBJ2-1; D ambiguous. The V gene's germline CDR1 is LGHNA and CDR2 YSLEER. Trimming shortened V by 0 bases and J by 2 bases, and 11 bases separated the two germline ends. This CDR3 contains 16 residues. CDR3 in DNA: TGCGCCAGCAGCCAAGATACAGCGAACCCCTACAATGAGCAGTTCTTC. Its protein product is CASSQDTANPYNEQFF.

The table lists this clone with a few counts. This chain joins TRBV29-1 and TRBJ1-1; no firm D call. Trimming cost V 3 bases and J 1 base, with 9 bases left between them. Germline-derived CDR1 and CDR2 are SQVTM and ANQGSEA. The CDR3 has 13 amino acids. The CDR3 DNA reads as TGCAGCGTTGATCGGTGGGGGAACACTGAAGCTTTCTTT. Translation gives CSVDRWGNTEAFF.

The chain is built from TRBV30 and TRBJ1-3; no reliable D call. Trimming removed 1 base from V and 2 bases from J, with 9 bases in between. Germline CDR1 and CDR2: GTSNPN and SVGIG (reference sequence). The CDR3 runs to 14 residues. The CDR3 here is CAWSASFPGNTIYF. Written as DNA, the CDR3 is TGTGCCTGGAGTGCATCCTTCCCTGGAAACACCATATATTTT.

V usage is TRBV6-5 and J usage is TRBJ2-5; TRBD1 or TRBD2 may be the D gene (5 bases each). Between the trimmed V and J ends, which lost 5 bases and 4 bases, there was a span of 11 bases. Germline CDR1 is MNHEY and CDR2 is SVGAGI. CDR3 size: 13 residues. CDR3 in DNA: TGTGCCAGCAGTCGGGGCTATGGAGAGACCCAGTACTTC. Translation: CASSRGYGETQYF.

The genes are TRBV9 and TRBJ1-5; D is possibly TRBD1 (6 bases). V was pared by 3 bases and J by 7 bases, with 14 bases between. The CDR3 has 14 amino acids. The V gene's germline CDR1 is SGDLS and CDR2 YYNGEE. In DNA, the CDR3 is TGTGCCAGCAGCGCCAATGTTGGACAGCAGCCCCAGCATTTT. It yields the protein CASSANVGQQPQHF. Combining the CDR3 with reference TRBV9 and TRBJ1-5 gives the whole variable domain DSGVTQTPKHLITATGQRVTLRCSPRSGDLSVYWYQQSLDQGLQFLIQYYNGEERAKGNILERFSAQQFPDLHSELNLSSLELGDSALYFCASSANVGQQPQHFGDGTRLSIL.

In nucleotides, the CDR3 is TGTGCCAGCAGTGAGGGAGGACGATGGACCGGGGAGCTGTTTTTT. Encoded protein: CASSEGGRWTGELFF. This chain links TRBV2 with TRBJ2-2; weak D call: TRBD2 (6 bases). This CDR3 contains 15 residues. V was cut by 3 bases and J by 5 bases, with 13 bases left in between. CDR1 is SNHLY and CDR2 is FYNNEI in the germline V gene.

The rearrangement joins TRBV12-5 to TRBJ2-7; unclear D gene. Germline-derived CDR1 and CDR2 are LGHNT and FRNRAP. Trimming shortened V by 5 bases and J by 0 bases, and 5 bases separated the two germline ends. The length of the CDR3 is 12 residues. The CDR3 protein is CASGLSSYEQYF. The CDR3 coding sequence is TGTGCTAGTGGTCTGAGCTCCTACGAGCAGTACTTC.

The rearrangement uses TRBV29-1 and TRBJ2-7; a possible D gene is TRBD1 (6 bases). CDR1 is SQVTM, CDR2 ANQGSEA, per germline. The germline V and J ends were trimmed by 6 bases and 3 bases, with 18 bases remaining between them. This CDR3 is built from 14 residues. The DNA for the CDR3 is TGCAGCGTAACACCCTCAGGGGTCGGCTACGAGCAGTACTTC. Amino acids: CSVTPSGVGYEQYF.

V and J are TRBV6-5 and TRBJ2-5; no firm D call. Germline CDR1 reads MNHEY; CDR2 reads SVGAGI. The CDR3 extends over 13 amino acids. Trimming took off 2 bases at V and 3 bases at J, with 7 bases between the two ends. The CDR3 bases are TGTGCCAGCAGTTACACGAGAAAAGAGACCCAGTACTTC. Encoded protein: CASSYTRKETQYF.

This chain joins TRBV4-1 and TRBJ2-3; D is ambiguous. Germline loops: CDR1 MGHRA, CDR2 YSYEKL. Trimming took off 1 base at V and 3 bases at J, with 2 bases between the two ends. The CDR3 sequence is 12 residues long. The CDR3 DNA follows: TGCGCCAGCAGCCAAGTAACAGATACGCAGTATTTT. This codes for CASSQVTDTQYF.

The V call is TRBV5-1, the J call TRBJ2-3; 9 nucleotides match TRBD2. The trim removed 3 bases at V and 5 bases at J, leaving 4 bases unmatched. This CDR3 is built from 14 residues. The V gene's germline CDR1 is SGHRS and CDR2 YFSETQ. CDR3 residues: CASSSGTSLDTQYF. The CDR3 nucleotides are TGCGCCAGCAGCTCCGGGACTAGCTTAGATACGCAGTATTTT. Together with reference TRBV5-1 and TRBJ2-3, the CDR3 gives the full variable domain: KAGVTQTPRYLIKTRGQQVTLSCSPISGHRSVSWYQQTPGQGLQFLFEYFSETQRNKGNFPGRFSGRQFSNSRSEMNVSTLELGDSALYLCASSSGTSLDTQYFGPGTRLTVL.